This TCR beta chain was profiled in a study of blood T cells in healthy people across ages. General study results and limits: Diversity estimated from one million T cells was considered an underestimate.

The donors, healthy Caucasians from Russia, were aged roughly 6 to 90. Each individual donor underwent a draw of roughly 10 milliliters of peripheral blood. The authors isolated at least 6 million PBMCs per sample. J was trimmed by 4 bases and V by 1 base; bases with no gene match: 8. This CDR3 is 15 amino acids long. CDR1 is DFQATT and CDR2 is SNEGSKA in the germline V gene (reference sequence). Through a sample-barcoded 5' primer and a J-beta primer mix, a second PCR was run for about 6 to 11 cycles. MiXCR was run by TCRdb on the 5' RACE reads, yielding one entry per CDR3 protein. Seen here are 550,000 to 700,000 distinct CDR3 sequences, about 25% observed once, and the top ten hold around 20%. A remark on this clonotype: Its antigen remains unknown.

Sequences were obtained from blood. The TCR originated in a woman between 65 and 79 years old in good health. The chain recombines TRBV20-1 with TRBJ2-5, with 8 bases identical to TRBD1. The CDR3 here is CSARAPGGIGETQYF. For the CDR3, the DNA is TGCAGTGCTAGAGCACCAGGGGGCATTGGAGAGACCCAGTACTTC.